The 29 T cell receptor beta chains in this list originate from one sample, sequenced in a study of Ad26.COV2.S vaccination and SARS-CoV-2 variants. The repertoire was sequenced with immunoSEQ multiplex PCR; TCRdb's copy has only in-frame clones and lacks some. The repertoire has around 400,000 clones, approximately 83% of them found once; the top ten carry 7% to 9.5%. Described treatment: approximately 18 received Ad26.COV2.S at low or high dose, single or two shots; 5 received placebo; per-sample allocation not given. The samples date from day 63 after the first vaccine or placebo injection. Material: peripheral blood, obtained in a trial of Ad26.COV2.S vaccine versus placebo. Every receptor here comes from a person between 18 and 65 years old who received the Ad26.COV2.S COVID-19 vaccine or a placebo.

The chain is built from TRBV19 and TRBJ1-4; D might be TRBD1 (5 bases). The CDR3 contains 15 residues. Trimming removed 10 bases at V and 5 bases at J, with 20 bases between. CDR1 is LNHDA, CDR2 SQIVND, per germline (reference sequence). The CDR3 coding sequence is TGTGCCACACAAAGGGGAGCAGGAGAGAATGAAAAACTGTTTTTT. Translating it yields CATQRGAGENEKLFF.

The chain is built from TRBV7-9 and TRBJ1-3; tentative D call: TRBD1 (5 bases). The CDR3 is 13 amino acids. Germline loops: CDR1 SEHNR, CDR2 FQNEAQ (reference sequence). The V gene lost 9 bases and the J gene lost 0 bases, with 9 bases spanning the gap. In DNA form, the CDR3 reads TGTGCCAGACAAGACAGCTCTGGAAACACCATATATTTT. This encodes CARQDSSGNTIYF.

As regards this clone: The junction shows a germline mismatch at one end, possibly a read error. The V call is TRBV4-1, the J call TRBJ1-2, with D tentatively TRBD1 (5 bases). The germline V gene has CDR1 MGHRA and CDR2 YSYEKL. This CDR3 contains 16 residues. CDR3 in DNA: TGCGCCAGCAGTCAAGATTGGGGCAGGGAAGTCTATGGCTACACCTTC. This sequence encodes CASSQDWGREVYGYTF.

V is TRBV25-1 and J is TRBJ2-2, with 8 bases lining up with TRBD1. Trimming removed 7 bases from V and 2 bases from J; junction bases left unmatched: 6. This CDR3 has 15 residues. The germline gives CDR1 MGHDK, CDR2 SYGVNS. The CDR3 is CASNRGTGNTGELFF. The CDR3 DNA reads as TGTGCCAGCAACCGGGGGACAGGTAACACCGGGGAGCTGTTTTTT.

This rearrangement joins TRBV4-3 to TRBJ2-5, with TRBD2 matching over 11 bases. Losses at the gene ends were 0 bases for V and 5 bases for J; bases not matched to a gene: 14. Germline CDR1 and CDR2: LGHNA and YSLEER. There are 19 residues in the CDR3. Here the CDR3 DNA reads TGCGCCAGCAGCCAAGAAGTATGGATAGCGGGGGGGCGCGGGGAGACCCAGTACTTC. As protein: CASSQEVWIAGGRGETQYF.

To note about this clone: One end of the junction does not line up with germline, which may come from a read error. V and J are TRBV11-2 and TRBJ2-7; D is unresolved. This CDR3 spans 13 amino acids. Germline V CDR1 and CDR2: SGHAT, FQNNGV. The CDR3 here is CASTSSPFYEQYF. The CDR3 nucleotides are TGTGCAAGCACCTCAAGTCCTTTCTACGAGCAGTACTTC.

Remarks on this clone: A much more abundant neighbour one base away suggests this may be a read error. This CDR3 is CASSSQETQYF. CDR3 coding DNA: TGTGCCAGCAGCTCCCAAGAGACCCAGTACTTC. The chain joins TRBV7-3 to TRBJ2-5; no clear D. V was trimmed by 4 bases and J by 1 base, leaving 1 base between them. Germline-derived CDR1 and CDR2 are SGHTA and FQGTGA. This CDR3 has 11 residues.

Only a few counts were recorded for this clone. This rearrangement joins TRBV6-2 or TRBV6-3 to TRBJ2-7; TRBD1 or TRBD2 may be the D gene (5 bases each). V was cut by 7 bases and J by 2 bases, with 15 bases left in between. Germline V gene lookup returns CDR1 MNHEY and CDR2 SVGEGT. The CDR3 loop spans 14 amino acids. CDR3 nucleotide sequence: TGTGCCAGCACCCCCGGGGCGGAGGCCTACGAGCAGTACTTC. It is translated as CASTPGAEAYEQYF.

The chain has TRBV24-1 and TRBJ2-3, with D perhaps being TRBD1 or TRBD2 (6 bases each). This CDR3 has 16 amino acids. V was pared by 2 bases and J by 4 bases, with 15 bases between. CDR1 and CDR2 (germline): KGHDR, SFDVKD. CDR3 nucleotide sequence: TGTGCCACCAGTGATTCCGGGACGGGGGCTCCAGATACGCAGTATTTT. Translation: CATSDSGTGAPDTQYF.

In DNA, the CDR3 is TGTGCCAGCAGCCGACGACTAGCGGGGGGGTTGGGGACAGATACGCAGTATTTT. Amino acid sequence: CASSRRLAGGLGTDTQYF. The chain combines TRBV4-2 with TRBJ2-3; 14 nucleotides match TRBD2. CDR1 is LGHNA, CDR2 YNFKEQ, per germline. The J segment lost 3 bases and the V segment lost 4 bases, leaving 9 bases of the junction unmatched. This CDR3 has 18 amino acids.

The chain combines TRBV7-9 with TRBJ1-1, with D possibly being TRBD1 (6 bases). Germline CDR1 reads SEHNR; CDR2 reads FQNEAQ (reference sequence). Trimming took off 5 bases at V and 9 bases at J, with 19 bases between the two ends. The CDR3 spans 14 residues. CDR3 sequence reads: CASSPDWEGDKAFF. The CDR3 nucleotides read TGTGCCAGCAGCCCAGATTGGGAGGGGGATAAAGCTTTCTTT.

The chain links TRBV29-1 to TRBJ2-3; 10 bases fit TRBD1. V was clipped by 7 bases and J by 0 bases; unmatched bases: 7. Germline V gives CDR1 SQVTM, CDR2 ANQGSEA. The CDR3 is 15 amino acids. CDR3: CSAKSGQGSTDTQYF. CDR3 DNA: TGCAGCGCCAAATCGGGACAGGGGAGCACAGATACGCAGTATTTT.

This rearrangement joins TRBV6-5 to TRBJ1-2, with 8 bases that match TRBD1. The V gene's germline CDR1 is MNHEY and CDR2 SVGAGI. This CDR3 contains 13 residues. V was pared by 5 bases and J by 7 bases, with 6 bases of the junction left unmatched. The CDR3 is CASSRTGRSGYTF. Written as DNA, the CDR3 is TGTGCCAGCAGTCGGACAGGGAGGAGTGGCTACACCTTC.

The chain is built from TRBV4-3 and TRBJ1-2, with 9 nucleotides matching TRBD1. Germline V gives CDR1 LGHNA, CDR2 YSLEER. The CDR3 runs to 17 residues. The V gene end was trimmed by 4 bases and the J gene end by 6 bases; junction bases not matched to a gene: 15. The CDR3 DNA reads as TGCGCCAGCAGCCCTCGAAATCCGGGACAGGGAGCCCATGGCTACACCTTC. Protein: CASSPRNPGQGAHGYTF.

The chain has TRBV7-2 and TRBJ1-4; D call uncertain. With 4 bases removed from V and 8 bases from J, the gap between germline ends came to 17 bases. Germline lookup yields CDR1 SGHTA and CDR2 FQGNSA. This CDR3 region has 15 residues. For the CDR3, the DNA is TGTGCCAGCAGCTCCAATCCGCGGGCTGGGGAAAAACTGTTTTTT. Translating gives CASSSNPRAGEKLFF.

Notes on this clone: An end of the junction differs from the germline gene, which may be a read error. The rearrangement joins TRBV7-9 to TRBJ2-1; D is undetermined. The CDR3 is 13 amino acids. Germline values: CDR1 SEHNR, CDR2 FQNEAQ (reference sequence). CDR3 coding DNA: TGTGCCGGCAGCTTAGGCTCTAGCAATGAGCAGTTCTTC. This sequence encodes CAGSLGSSNEQFF.

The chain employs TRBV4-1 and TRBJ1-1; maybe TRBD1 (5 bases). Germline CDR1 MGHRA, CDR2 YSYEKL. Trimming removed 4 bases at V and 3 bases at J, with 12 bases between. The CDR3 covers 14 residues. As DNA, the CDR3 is TGCGCCAGCAGCCCATGGGACTCAGACACTGAAGCTTTCTTT. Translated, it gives CASSPWDSDTEAFF.

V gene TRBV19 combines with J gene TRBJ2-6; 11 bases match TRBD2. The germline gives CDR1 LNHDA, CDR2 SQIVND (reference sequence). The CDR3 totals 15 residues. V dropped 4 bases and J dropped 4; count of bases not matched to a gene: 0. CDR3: CASSRTSGGANVLTF. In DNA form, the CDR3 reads TGTGCCAGTAGTAGGACTAGCGGGGGGGCCAACGTCCTGACTTTC.

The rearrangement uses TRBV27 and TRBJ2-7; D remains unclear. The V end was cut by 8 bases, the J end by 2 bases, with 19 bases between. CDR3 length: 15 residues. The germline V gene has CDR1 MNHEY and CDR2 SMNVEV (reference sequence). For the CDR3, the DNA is TGTGCCAGCGCCATTAAACCCGGTGCTCCCTACGAGCAGTACTTC. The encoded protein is CASAIKPGAPYEQYF.

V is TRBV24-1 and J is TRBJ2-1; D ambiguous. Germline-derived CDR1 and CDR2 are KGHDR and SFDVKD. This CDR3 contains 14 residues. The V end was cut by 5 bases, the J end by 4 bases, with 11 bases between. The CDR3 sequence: CATSAGGRYNEQFF. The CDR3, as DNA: TGTGCCACCAGTGCGGGCGGCAGGTACAATGAGCAGTTCTTC.

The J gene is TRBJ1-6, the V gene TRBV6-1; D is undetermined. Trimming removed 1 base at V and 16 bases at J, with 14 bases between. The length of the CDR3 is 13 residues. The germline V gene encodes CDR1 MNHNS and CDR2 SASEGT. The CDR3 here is CASSEGTARKLHF. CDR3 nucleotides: TGTGCCAGCAGTGAAGGAACAGCTCGAAAACTCCACTTT.

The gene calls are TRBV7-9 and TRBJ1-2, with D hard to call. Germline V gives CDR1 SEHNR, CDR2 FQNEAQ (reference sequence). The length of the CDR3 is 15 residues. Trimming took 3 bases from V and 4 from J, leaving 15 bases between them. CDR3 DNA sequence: TGTGCCAGCAGCTTCTCCGGGGAGAATAGCTATGGCTACACCTTC. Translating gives CASSFSGENSYGYTF.

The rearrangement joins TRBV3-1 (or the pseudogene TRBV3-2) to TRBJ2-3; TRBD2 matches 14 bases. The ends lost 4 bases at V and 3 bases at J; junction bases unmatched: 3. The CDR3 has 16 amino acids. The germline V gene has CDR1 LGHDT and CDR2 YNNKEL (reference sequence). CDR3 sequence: CASSPWTSGRTDTQYF. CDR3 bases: TGTGCCAGCAGCCCTTGGACTAGCGGGAGGACAGATACGCAGTATTTT.

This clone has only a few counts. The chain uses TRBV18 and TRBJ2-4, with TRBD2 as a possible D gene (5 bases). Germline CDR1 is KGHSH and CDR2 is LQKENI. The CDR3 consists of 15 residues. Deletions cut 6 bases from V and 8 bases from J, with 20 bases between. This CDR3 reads CASSYQADQRHIQYF. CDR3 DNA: TGTGCCAGCTCTTACCAGGCGGACCAGCGGCACATTCAGTACTTC.

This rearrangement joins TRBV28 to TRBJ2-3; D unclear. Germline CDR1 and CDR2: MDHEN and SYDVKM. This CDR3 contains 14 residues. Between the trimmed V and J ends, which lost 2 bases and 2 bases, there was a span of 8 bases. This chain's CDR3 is CASSLGQFTDTQYF. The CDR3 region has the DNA TGTGCCAGCAGTTTAGGTCAGTTCACAGATACGCAGTATTTT.

CDR3: CASSSSGGEATEAFF. The CDR3, as DNA: TGCGCCAGCAGCTCATCAGGGGGCGAGGCCACTGAAGCTTTCTTT. The chain employs TRBV5-1 and TRBJ1-1, with TRBD1 matching 8 bases. Germline CDR1 reads SGHRS; CDR2 reads YFSETQ. The CDR3 has 15 amino acids. V lost 3 bases to trimming and J lost 4 bases; unmatched junction nucleotides: 8.

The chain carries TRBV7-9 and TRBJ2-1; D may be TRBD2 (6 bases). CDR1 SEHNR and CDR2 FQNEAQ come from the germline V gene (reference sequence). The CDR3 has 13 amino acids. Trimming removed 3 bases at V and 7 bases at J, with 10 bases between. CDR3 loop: CASSFGGRNEQFF. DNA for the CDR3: TGTGCCAGCAGCTTCGGGGGAAGGAATGAGCAGTTCTTC.

This CDR3 is CASGILAGAVDTQYF. CDR3 nucleotides: TGCGCCAGCGGGATTCTAGCGGGAGCCGTGGATACGCAGTATTTT. V gene TRBV5-1 combines with J gene TRBJ2-3; 10 bases fit TRBD2. The CDR3 is 15 amino acids. Unmatched junction bases numbered 11, after V lost 7 bases and J lost 6 bases. Per germline, CDR1 SGHRS and CDR2 YFSETQ.

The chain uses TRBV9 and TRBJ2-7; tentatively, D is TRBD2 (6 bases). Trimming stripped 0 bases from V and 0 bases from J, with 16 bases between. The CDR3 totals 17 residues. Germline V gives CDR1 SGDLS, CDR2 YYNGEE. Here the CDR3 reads CASSVAPGREPSYEQYF. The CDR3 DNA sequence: TGTGCCAGCAGCGTAGCGCCAGGGCGGGAACCCTCCTACGAGCAGTACTTC.